The T cell receptor beta chain described here comes from a study of OX40 agonist ivuxolimab in advanced cancers. Study overall: Patients were treated with ivuxolimab, an agonistic anti-OX40 (CD134) antibody.

Trimming took 3 bases from V and 3 from J; bases not matched to a gene: 13. CDR1 and CDR2 (germline): WNHNN, SYGVQD (reference sequence). CDR3 length: 18 amino acids. The table came from immunoSEQ multiplex PCR; TCRdb's copy has only in-frame clones and leaves some out. The sample carries under 55,000 clones, roughly 90% recorded once. The receptor was isolated from an adult with an advanced solid tumor such as melanoma, head and neck, liver or kidney cancer. This chain joins TRBV10-1 and TRBJ2-7, with TRBD2 identical over 11 bases. The input for sequencing was CD4+ or CD8+ T cells sorted from blood, taken in a trial of the OX40 agonist ivuxolimab. CDR3 nucleotide sequence: TGCGCCAGCAGTGACCCCGGGACTAGCGGAAGACTCCGCTACGAGCAGTACTTC. This encodes CASSDPGTSGRLRYEQYF.